The 25 T cell receptor beta chains in this list originate from one sample, sequenced in a study of cytomegalovirus exposure and HLA in healthy donors. The study ran its PCR with 60 Vbeta and 13 Jbeta primers. Generated by immunoSEQ multiplex PCR, the TCRdb table keeps only in-frame clones and is missing some. This table has around 40,000 clones, 55% to 75% appearing once. The sample consisted of PBMCs. These receptors originate from a woman aged 25 to 39 in good health and CMV-seronegative.

The V and J genes are TRBV10-1 and TRBJ2-1; 10 nucleotides align to TRBD2. Germline V CDR1 and CDR2: WNHNN, SYGVQD (reference sequence). The CDR3 extends over 19 amino acids. Trimming cost V 7 bases and J 1 base; bases outside gene matches: 16. CDR3 DNA sequence: TGCGCCAGCATCGGCGGAATAGGTGGAGCGGGAGGGTCCTACAATGAGCAGTTCTTC. Protein product: CASIGGIGGAGGSYNEQFF.

The rearrangement links TRBV20-1 to TRBJ1-4; D gene ambiguous. This CDR3 is built from 11 residues. Trimming shortened V by 0 bases and J by 8 bases, and 4 bases separated the two germline ends. Germline assignment: CDR1 DFQATT and CDR2 SNEGSKA (reference sequence). CDR3 in DNA: TGCAGTGCTAGAGATCCAGAAAAACTGTTTTTT. Translation gives CSARDPEKLFF.

The gene calls are TRBV4-2 and TRBJ2-1, with 8 bases lining up with TRBD2. V was clipped by 0 bases and J by 8 bases; unmatched bases: 6. This CDR3 is 15 amino acids long. The germline V gene encodes CDR1 LGHNA and CDR2 YNFKEQ. DNA for the CDR3: TGTGCCAGCAGCCAAGAAAGCGGGAGTATCTATGAGCAGTTCTTC. The encoded protein is CASSQESGSIYEQFF.

This sequence joins TRBV25-1 and TRBJ1-5; tentatively, D is TRBD1 (5 bases). V lost 7 bases and J lost 8, with 18 bases in between. From germline, CDR1 is MGHDK and CDR2 SYGVNS. The CDR3 has 14 amino acids. CDR3 in amino acids: CASIVGAHGKPQHF. The CDR3 DNA follows: TGTGCCAGCATAGTAGGGGCGCATGGAAAGCCCCAGCATTTT.

This clone showed up just a few times. The chain links TRBV19 to TRBJ2-1, with a tentative D call TRBD2 (5 bases). Between the trimmed V and J ends, which lost 5 bases and 7 bases, there was a span of 6 bases. The CDR3 loop spans 11 amino acids. The germline V gene encodes CDR1 LNHDA and CDR2 SQIVND (reference sequence). The CDR3 region is CASSRGNEQFF. CDR3 DNA: TGTGCCAGTAGTCGCGGGAATGAGCAGTTCTTC.

The chain employs TRBV30 and TRBJ1-6; 8 nucleotides line up with TRBD1. The CDR3 has 15 amino acids. V trimming: 4 bases; J trimming: 5 bases; junction bases outside the gene matches: 7. Germline V gene lookup returns CDR1 GTSNPN and CDR2 SVGIG (reference sequence). The CDR3 spells CAWISSGGNNSPLHF. The CDR3 DNA follows: TGTGCCTGGATTTCCTCAGGGGGCAATAATTCACCCCTCCACTTT. The whole variable domain, remainder taken from reference TRBV30 and TRBJ1-6, is SQTIHQWPATLVQPVGSPLSLECTVEGTSNPNLYWYRQAAGRGLQLLFYSVGIGQISSEVPQNLSASRPQDRQFILSSKKLLLSDSGFYLCAWISSGGNNSPLHFGNGTRLTVT.

This clone was counted between two and nine times. J is TRBJ2-7 and V is TRBV6-5; TRBD1 matches at 10 bases. There are 16 residues in the CDR3. V shed 2 bases and J 0 bases; nucleotides not matched to a gene: 4. In germline, CDR1 is MNHEY, CDR2 SVGAGI. The CDR3 DNA follows: TGTGCCAGCAGTTACGCCGGGACAGGGGACTCCTACGAGCAGTACTTC. Its translation is CASSYAGTGDSYEQYF.

The chain joins TRBV4-2 to TRBJ1-3; D is unresolved. Trimming shortened V by 1 base and J by 0 bases, and 13 bases separated the two germline ends. Germline V gene sequence: CDR1 LGHNA, CDR2 YNFKEQ. The CDR3 covers 17 residues. The CDR3 DNA reads TGTGCCAGCAGCCAAGTCACGGCGAGGAGCTCTGGAAACACCATATATTTT. Encoded protein: CASSQVTARSSGNTIYF.

The chain couples TRBV5-1 to TRBJ2-7, with 11 positions matching TRBD2. This CDR3 contains 14 residues. V was pared by 4 bases and J by 2 bases, with 2 bases of the junction left unmatched. Germline V gene sequence: CDR1 SGHRS, CDR2 YFSETQ. CDR3 bases: TGCGCCAGCAGCCTTAGCGGGAGGGCCTACGAGCAGTACTTC. Encoded protein: CASSLSGRAYEQYF.

The rearrangement links TRBV25-1 to TRBJ2-1; TRBD2 might be the D (6 bases). V lost 1 base to trimming and J lost 8 bases, with 6 bases between them. CDR1 is MGHDK, CDR2 SYGVNS, per germline. This CDR3 is 12 amino acids long. The DNA for the CDR3 is TGTGCCAGCAGTGAATGGGGGGATGAGCAGTTCTTC. Its translation: CASSEWGDEQFF. Supplemented by reference TRBV25-1 and TRBJ2-1, the full variable domain reads EADIYQTPRYLVIGTGKKITLECSQTMGHDKMYWYQQDPGMELHLIHYSYGVNSTEKGDLSSESTVSRIRTEHFPLTLESARPSHTSQYLCASSEWGDEQFFGPGTRLTVL.

CDR3 protein: CATTGDNSPLHF. CDR3 DNA: TGTGCCACGACAGGGGACAATTCACCCCTCCACTTT. V and J are TRBV30 and TRBJ1-6; 8 nucleotides line up with TRBD1. V gave up 8 bases and J gave up 7 bases; unmatched junction bases: 4. The CDR3 sequence is 12 residues long. Germline CDR1 is GTSNPN and CDR2 is SVGIG (reference sequence).

The V gene is TRBV7-9, the J gene TRBJ2-1; TRBD1 is a possible D gene (5 bases). The germline V gene has CDR1 SEHNR and CDR2 FQNEAQ (reference sequence). Trimming took off 1 base at V and 5 bases at J, with 12 bases between the two ends. The CDR3 contains 15 residues. CDR3: CASSLVGVGHNEQFF. CDR3 bases: TGTGCCAGCAGCTTAGTAGGCGTGGGGCACAATGAGCAGTTCTTC.

This clone was counted a few times. The chain is built from TRBV7-8 and TRBJ1-5; no clear D. The ends were cut back, 5 bases at V and 4 bases at J, with 15 bases in the middle. Germline CDR1 and CDR2: SGHVS and FQNEAQ. The CDR3 has 15 amino acids. The CDR3, as DNA: TGTGCCAGCAGCAGAGGTCGCGTATCGAATCAGCCCCAGCATTTT. This codes for CASSRGRVSNQPQHF.

This chain joins TRBV7-3 and TRBJ2-1; D is perhaps TRBD1 (6 bases). CDR3 size: 13 residues. V was clipped by 2 bases and J by 4 bases, with 6 bases between them. The germline V gene encodes CDR1 SGHTA and CDR2 FQGTGA. This CDR3 is CASSLGQYNEQFF. The CDR3 DNA reads TGTGCCAGCAGCTTAGGACAGTACAATGAGCAGTTCTTC.

This rearrangement joins TRBV30 to TRBJ2-7; D is unclear. V was trimmed by 1 base and J by 11 bases, leaving 9 bases between them. CDR1 is GTSNPN, CDR2 SVGIG, per germline (reference sequence). The CDR3 extends over 10 amino acids. CDR3 in amino acids: CAWSGAAEYF. For the CDR3, the DNA is TGTGCCTGGAGTGGGGCAGCAGAGTACTTC.

In its sample, this clone was seen a few times. The chain is built from TRBV9 and TRBJ1-6; D is possibly TRBD1 (5 bases). The CDR3 totals 17 residues. CDR1 is SGDLS, CDR2 YYNGEE, per germline. V lost 4 bases and J 0 bases, leaving 14 bases between the germline ends. The CDR3 reads CASSPTAQGSYNSPLHF. DNA of the CDR3: TGTGCCAGCAGCCCGACAGCTCAAGGCTCCTATAATTCACCCCTCCACTTT.

This chain uses TRBV7-8 with TRBJ2-1, with a tentative D call TRBD1 (6 bases). The CDR3 is made up of 16 amino acids. Trimming removed 1 base from V and 2 bases from J, with 12 bases in between. From germline, CDR1 is SGHVS and CDR2 FQNEAQ. CDR3 region: CASSLVGGPPYNEQFF. For the CDR3, the DNA is TGTGCCAGCAGCTTAGTTGGGGGCCCTCCCTACAATGAGCAGTTCTTC.

The V and J genes are TRBV4-1 and TRBJ2-7; the match to TRBD1 covers 7 bases. The CDR3 extends over 15 amino acids. CDR1 is MGHRA and CDR2 is YSYEKL in the germline V gene. The V and J ends lost 0 bases and 1 base, in that order; junction bases with no gene match: 3. The CDR3 protein is CASSQEPGQSYEQYF. CDR3 sequence (DNA): TGCGCCAGCAGCCAAGAACCGGGACAGTCCTACGAGCAGTACTTC.

The V gene is TRBV7-3, the J gene TRBJ2-3; 7 bases are shared with TRBD2. The trim removed 2 bases at V and 4 bases at J, leaving 9 bases unmatched. CDR1 is SGHTA and CDR2 is FQGTGA in the germline V gene. CDR3 length equals 16 residues. This chain's CDR3 is CASSLGGAGVSDTQYF. CDR3 coding DNA: TGTGCCAGCAGCTTAGGAGGGGCGGGAGTGTCAGATACGCAGTATTTT. The full variable domain, with the rest looked up from reference TRBV7-3 and TRBJ2-3, is GAGVSQTPSNKVTEKGKYVELRCDPISGHTALYWYRQSLGQGPEFLIYFQGTGAADDSGLPNDRFFAVRPEGSVSTLKIQRTERGDSAVYLCASSLGGAGVSDTQYFGPGTRLTVL.

This clone has a handful of counts. The chain's CDR3 is CSVVKATGRGEKLFF. DNA for the CDR3: TGCAGCGTTGTAAAGGCGACAGGTCGGGGAGAAAAACTGTTTTTT. The chain couples TRBV29-1 to TRBJ1-4, with D possibly matching TRBD1 (6 bases). Germline CDR1 SQVTM, CDR2 ANQGSEA. The CDR3 spans 15 residues. Trimming removed 4 bases at V and 8 bases at J, with 20 bases between.

V gene TRBV6-1 combines with J gene TRBJ2-3, with 8 bases that match TRBD2. V gave up 6 bases and J gave up 3 bases; unmatched junction bases: 2. CDR1 MNHNS and CDR2 SASEGT come from the germline V gene. CDR3 length equals 13 residues. CDR3 in DNA: TGTGCCAGCAGAATAGCGGGGACAGATACGCAGTATTTT. Protein: CASRIAGTDTQYF.

The chain couples TRBV27 to TRBJ1-2; no clear D gene. The V end was cut by 6 bases, the J end by 7 bases, with 18 bases between. The CDR3 sequence is 14 residues long. Looked up from germline, CDR1 is MNHEY and CDR2 is SMNVEV (reference sequence). CDR3 protein: CASSPAGGYVGYTF. In nucleotides, the CDR3 is TGTGCCAGCAGCCCTGCAGGAGGGTACGTTGGCTACACCTTC.

The chain has TRBV27 and TRBJ1-2; TRBD1 is a possible D gene (5 bases). CDR1 and CDR2 from the germline V gene are MNHEY and SMNVEV (reference sequence). Trimming took 5 bases from V and 4 from J, leaving 11 bases between them. CDR3 length: 13 amino acids. CDR3 sequence reads: CASSPTVTYGYTF. The CDR3, as DNA: TGTGCCAGCAGTCCGACAGTCACCTATGGCTACACCTTC.

The chain has TRBV6-1 and TRBJ1-4, with 7 bases that match TRBD1. Trimming removed 8 bases from V and 3 bases from J; junction bases left unmatched: 9. The CDR3 length is 15 residues. The germline V gene encodes CDR1 MNHNS and CDR2 SASEGT. The CDR3 spells CASGGGETANEKLFF. DNA of the CDR3: TGTGCCAGCGGAGGGGGCGAAACGGCTAATGAAAAACTGTTTTTT.

This chain links TRBV7-9 with TRBJ1-6; tentative D call: TRBD1 (5 bases). V was trimmed by 5 bases and J by 8 bases, leaving 13 bases between them. This CDR3 region has 14 residues. The germline CDR1 and CDR2 sequences are SEHNR and FQNEAQ (reference sequence). The CDR3 sequence is CASSPDWGHSPLHF. The DNA of the CDR3 is TGTGCCAGCAGCCCCGACTGGGGCCATTCACCCCTCCACTTT.